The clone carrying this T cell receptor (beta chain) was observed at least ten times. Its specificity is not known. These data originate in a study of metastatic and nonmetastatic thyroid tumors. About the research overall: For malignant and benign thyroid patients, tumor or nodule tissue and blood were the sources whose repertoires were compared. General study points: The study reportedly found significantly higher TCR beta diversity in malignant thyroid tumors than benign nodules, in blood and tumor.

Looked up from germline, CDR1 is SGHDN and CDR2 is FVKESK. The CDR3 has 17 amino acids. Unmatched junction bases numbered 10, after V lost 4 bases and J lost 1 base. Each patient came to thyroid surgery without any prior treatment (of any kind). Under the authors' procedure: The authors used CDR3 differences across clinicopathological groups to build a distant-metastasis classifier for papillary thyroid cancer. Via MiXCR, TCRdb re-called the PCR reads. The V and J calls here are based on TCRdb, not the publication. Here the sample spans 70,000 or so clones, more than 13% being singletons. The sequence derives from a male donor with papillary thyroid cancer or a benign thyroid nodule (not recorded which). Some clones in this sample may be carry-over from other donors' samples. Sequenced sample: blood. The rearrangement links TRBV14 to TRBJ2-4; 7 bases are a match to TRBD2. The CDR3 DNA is TGTGCCAGCAGCCCGTGGGGAGGGTTGAATGCCAAAAACATTCAGTACTTC. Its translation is CASSPWGGLNAKNIQYF.